The 32 T cell receptor beta chains presented below share a single source sample, sequenced in a study of technical replicates of blood from a handful of donors. The method was immunoSEQ multiplex PCR; TCRdb's version includes in-frame clones alone and lacks a portion of them. Of 68,000 or so clones listed, almost 95% are singletons. Input material: T cells isolated from PBMCs. These receptors originate from a human donor in good health.

This clone was detected once. The chain carries TRBV5-1 and TRBJ2-1, with D possibly TRBD1 on 5 matching bases. Trimming took off 0 bases at V and 10 bases at J, with 11 bases between the two ends. Germline V gives CDR1 SGHRS, CDR2 YFSETQ. This CDR3 has 13 amino acids. In DNA, the CDR3 is TGCGCCAGCAGCTTGGCCAGGGAAAAAGAGCAGTTCTTC. This translates into CASSLAREKEQFF.

The rearrangement joins TRBV9 to TRBJ2-1, with 9 bases lining up with TRBD2. After removal of 0 bases from V and 8 bases from J, the junction contained 12 bases not matched to a gene. Germline CDR1 reads SGDLS; CDR2 reads YYNGEE. This CDR3 is built from 17 residues. CDR3 loop: CASSVGVLGGRGHEQFF. The CDR3 nucleotides are TGTGCCAGCAGCGTAGGCGTATTGGGCGGGAGGGGTCATGAGCAGTTCTTC. The variable domain in full, completed from reference TRBV9 and TRBJ2-1, reads DSGVTQTPKHLITATGQRVTLRCSPRSGDLSVYWYQQSLDQGLQFLIQYYNGEERAKGNILERFSAQQFPDLHSELNLSSLELGDSALYFCASSVGVLGGRGHEQFFGPGTRLTVL.

The chain couples TRBV5-1 to TRBJ2-2; D perhaps matches TRBD1 (5 bases). The V and J ends lost 4 bases and 6 bases respectively, with 10 bases between them. Per germline, CDR1 SGHRS and CDR2 YFSETQ. This CDR3 has 13 amino acids. The CDR3 bases are TGCGCCAGCAGCCCAGGGCTCGCCGGGGAGCTGTTTTTT. Its translation: CASSPGLAGELFF.

This rearrangement joins TRBV19 to TRBJ2-7; possible D gene TRBD2, 6 bases. Between the trimmed V and J ends, which lost 6 bases and 2 bases, there was a span of 17 bases. The CDR3 runs 15 residues. The V gene's germline CDR1 is LNHDA and CDR2 SQIVND (reference sequence). The CDR3 region is CASRKGGTETYEQYF. The CDR3 DNA reads as TGTGCCAGTAGAAAAGGAGGGACGGAAACCTACGAGCAGTACTTC.

V gene TRBV30 combines with J gene TRBJ1-2; 7 bases align to TRBD1. CDR3 length: 16 amino acids. V lost 3 bases to trimming and J lost 8 bases; unmatched junction nucleotides: 18. CDR1 is GTSNPN, CDR2 SVGIG, per germline (reference sequence). CDR3 nucleotides: TGTGCCTGGAGAATAAGCCGGAGCACGACAGGGAGAGGCTACACCTTC. Translated, it gives CAWRISRSTTGRGYTF.

The chain carries TRBV6-1 and TRBJ1-2; no firm D call. This CDR3 has 16 amino acids. The V gene's germline CDR1 is MNHNS and CDR2 SASEGT. Between the trimmed V and J ends, which lost 4 bases and 0 bases, there was a span of 15 bases. The CDR3 here is CASSVDTSPPNYGYTF. CDR3 bases: TGTGCCAGCAGTGTTGACACTAGCCCCCCTAACTATGGCTACACCTTC.

V usage is TRBV19 and J usage is TRBJ2-7; 11 nucleotides agree with TRBD1. Germline V lookup: CDR1 LNHDA, CDR2 SQIVND (reference sequence). Unmatched junction bases numbered 14, after V lost 4 bases and J lost 3 bases. CDR3 length equals 18 residues. In nucleotides, the CDR3 is TGTGCCAGTAGTAATGGAGGGACAGGGGGACCTGTTGACTACGAGCAGTACTTC. Its translation is CASSNGGTGGPVDYEQYF. The full variable domain, completed using reference TRBV19 and TRBJ2-7, is DGGITQSPKYLFRKEGQNVTLSCEQNLNHDAMYWYRQDPGQGLRLIYYSQIVNDFQKGDIAEGYSVSREKKESFPLTVTSAQKNPTAFYLCASSNGGTGGPVDYEQYFGPGTRLTVT.

This sequence joins TRBV7-2 and TRBJ1-5; D remains unclear. This CDR3 has 14 amino acids. V was cut by 1 base and J by 5 bases, with 9 bases left in between. CDR1 SGHTA and CDR2 FQGNSA come from the germline V gene. This CDR3 is CASSLVARDQPQHF. The DNA for the CDR3 is TGTGCCAGCAGCTTAGTGGCCCGGGATCAGCCCCAGCATTTT.

The chain is built from TRBV7-8 and TRBJ1-4; D ambiguous. The germline V gene has CDR1 SGHVS and CDR2 FQNEAQ. Trimming removed 3 bases at V and 3 bases at J, with 14 bases between. The CDR3 extends over 16 amino acids. The CDR3 spells CASSLNEGRANEKLFF. The CDR3 nucleotides read TGTGCCAGCAGCTTGAATGAGGGCAGAGCTAATGAAAAACTGTTTTTT.

J is TRBJ1-1 and V is TRBV9; TRBD1 is a possible D gene (5 bases). The V end lost 3 bases, the J end lost 2 bases, and 8 bases lay between the germline ends. The germline CDR1 and CDR2 sequences are SGDLS and YYNGEE. The length of the CDR3 is 13 residues. For the CDR3, the DNA is TGTGCCAGCAGCGCCGGGGGAAACACTGAAGCTTTCTTT. It yields the protein CASSAGGNTEAFF.

The rearrangement uses TRBV10-1 and TRBJ2-1; the match to TRBD2 covers 15 bases. CDR3 length: 16 residues. Unmatched junction bases numbered 2, after V lost 4 bases and J lost 4 bases. Germline loops: CDR1 WNHNN, CDR2 SYGVQD (reference sequence). The CDR3 bases are TGCGCCAGCAGTGGGGGACTAGCGGGAGGATACAATGAGCAGTTCTTC. Its protein is CASSGGLAGGYNEQFF.

This chain connects TRBV19 to TRBJ2-6; D is uncertain. This CDR3 has 13 amino acids. Germline V gives CDR1 LNHDA, CDR2 SQIVND (reference sequence). V lost 7 bases to trimming and J lost 0 bases, with 4 bases between them. CDR3 DNA: TGTGCCAGTACGGTCTCTGGGGCCAACGTCCTGACTTTC. Its translation is CASTVSGANVLTF.

This sequence joins TRBV9 and TRBJ2-2, with D tentatively TRBD1 (5 bases). CDR1 is SGDLS and CDR2 is YYNGEE in the germline V gene. V lost 2 bases and J 4 bases, leaving 9 bases between the germline ends. The CDR3 contains 14 residues. The CDR3 loop reads CASSVRVSTGELFF. DNA of the CDR3: TGTGCCAGCAGCGTCAGGGTTAGCACCGGGGAGCTGTTTTTT.

DNA of the CDR3: TGTGCCAGCAGTTCTAGCGGGAGGGCCTTTAGAGATACGCAGTATTTT. Amino acid sequence: CASSSSGRAFRDTQYF. This chain links TRBV6-5 with TRBJ2-3, with 12 bases matching TRBD2. Germline trimming cut 4 bases from V and 5 bases from J; bases unmatched to any gene: 7. The CDR3 totals 16 residues. Germline values: CDR1 MNHEY, CDR2 SVGAGI.

The chain is built from TRBV6-4 and TRBJ2-7; no reliable D call. The CDR3 is made up of 10 amino acids. Germline V gives CDR1 MRHNA, CDR2 SNTAGT. Trimming took off 6 bases at V and 5 bases at J, with 5 bases between the two ends. CDR3 in amino acids: CASSPDEQYF. DNA of the CDR3: TGTGCCAGCAGCCCGGACGAGCAGTACTTC.

This chain uses TRBV13 with TRBJ1-2; 8 bases fit TRBD1. This CDR3 has 17 amino acids. Trimming removed 4 bases from V and 2 bases from J; junction bases left unmatched: 12. Germline assignment: CDR1 PRHDT and CDR2 FYEKMQ (reference sequence). The CDR3 is CASSSQDRAGWNYGYTF. The CDR3 nucleotides read TGTGCCAGCAGCTCCCAGGACAGGGCTGGTTGGAACTATGGCTACACCTTC.

The V call is TRBV7-2, the J call TRBJ1-1; 7 nucleotides match TRBD1. The CDR3 contains 14 residues. The J segment lost 3 bases and the V segment lost 5 bases, leaving 6 bases of the junction unmatched. CDR1 and CDR2 from the germline V gene are SGHTA and FQGNSA. The CDR3 here is CASSQRQGDTEAFF. CDR3 nucleotide sequence: TGTGCCAGCAGCCAGAGACAGGGTGACACTGAAGCTTTCTTT.

The J gene is TRBJ2-2, the V gene TRBV12-5; D might be TRBD1 (6 bases). Germline-derived CDR1 and CDR2 are LGHNT and FRNRAP. V was shortened by 5 bases and J by 0 bases, with 10 bases between the two germline ends. This CDR3 spans 15 amino acids. CDR3 coding DNA: TGTGCTAGTGGTATCCGGGACACGAACACCGGGGAGCTGTTTTTT. It specifies CASGIRDTNTGELFF.

This clone was observed once. This chain uses TRBV10-3 with TRBJ1-2; 11 bases map to TRBD1. Unmatched junction bases numbered 5, after V lost 6 bases and J lost 8 bases. Germline loops: CDR1 ENHRY, CDR2 SYGVKD. The CDR3 sequence is 13 residues long. CDR3 nucleotides: TGTGCCATCAGCCCGGACAGGGGGCACGGCTACACCTTC. It translates to CAISPDRGHGYTF.

This chain joins TRBV5-1 and TRBJ1-1; D may be TRBD1 (5 bases). The CDR3 has 15 amino acids. CDR1 is SGHRS and CDR2 is YFSETQ in the germline V gene. Deletions cut 0 bases from V and 3 bases from J, with 12 bases between. The CDR3 nucleotides read TGCGCCAGCAGCTTGGATGGGTCAGGGTACACTGAAGCTTTCTTT. Residues: CASSLDGSGYTEAFF.

The chain joins TRBV28 to TRBJ2-7; D is perhaps TRBD1 (6 bases). The CDR3 totals 12 residues. CDR1 MDHEN and CDR2 SYDVKM come from the germline V gene. The V gene lost 5 bases and the J gene lost 7 bases, with 12 bases spanning the gap. This CDR3 is CASSQGSGEQYF. The CDR3 coding sequence is TGTGCCAGCAGTCAGGGGTCGGGAGAGCAGTACTTC.

This clone was picked up one time. The chain joins TRBV19 to TRBJ2-7; possibly TRBD1 for D (6 bases). The V and J ends lost 5 bases and 1 base respectively, with 12 bases between them. The CDR3 is made up of 14 amino acids. CDR1 is LNHDA and CDR2 is SQIVND in the germline V gene (reference sequence). The CDR3 region is CASSSQTGSYEQYF. In DNA form, the CDR3 reads TGTGCCAGTAGTTCTCAGACAGGTTCCTACGAGCAGTACTTC.

The V call is TRBV19, the J call TRBJ2-7; 8 nucleotides align to TRBD1. Trimming took 5 bases from V and 3 from J; bases not matched to a gene: 3. Germline V lookup: CDR1 LNHDA, CDR2 SQIVND (reference sequence). There are 13 residues in the CDR3. The CDR3 protein is CASSVGTGYEQYF. In DNA form, the CDR3 reads TGTGCCAGTAGTGTTGGGACAGGCTACGAGCAGTACTTC.

The gene calls are TRBV2 and TRBJ2-2, with TRBD1 identical over 8 bases. V lost 8 bases, J lost 6 bases, and 11 bases stayed unmatched. The CDR3 is 15 residues long. Germline CDR1 reads SNHLY; CDR2 reads FYNNEI. The CDR3 is CASLSGTGRAGELFF. Written as DNA, the CDR3 is TGTGCCAGCCTTTCCGGGACAGGACGTGCCGGGGAGCTGTTTTTT.

The table lists this clone with a count of one. The chain joins TRBV11-2 to TRBJ2-7; D is uncertain. The V gene lost 2 bases and the J gene lost 5 bases, with 16 bases spanning the gap. In germline, CDR1 is SGHAT, CDR2 FQNNGV. This CDR3 spans 15 amino acids. The CDR3 loop reads CASSLRRRSLDEQYF. As DNA, the CDR3 is TGTGCCAGCAGCTTAAGGCGCCGTAGCTTAGACGAGCAGTACTTC.

CDR3 in DNA: TGTGCCAGCAGCTTAGCGCAGGGTGGCTACACCTTC. Its translation: CASSLAQGGYTF. The chain links TRBV7-9 to TRBJ1-2; a weak D match, TRBD1 (5 bases). Germline assignment: CDR1 SEHNR and CDR2 FQNEAQ (reference sequence). V shed 0 bases and J shed 7 bases, with 6 bases lying between them. This CDR3 comprises 12 residues.

The rearrangement links TRBV28 to TRBJ2-2; D remains unclear. The CDR3 loop spans 14 amino acids. V shed 6 bases and J shed 8 bases, with 16 bases lying between them. Germline V CDR1 and CDR2: MDHEN, SYDVKM. CDR3 protein: CASSLGWVIGELFF. The DNA for the CDR3 is TGTGCCAGCAGCCTCGGGTGGGTCATAGGGGAGCTGTTTTTT.

This clone was detected only once. The chain recombines TRBV5-1 with TRBJ2-5; D gene uncertain. The CDR3 contains 19 residues. The V end lost 0 bases, the J end lost 2 bases, and 23 bases lay between the germline ends. CDR1 and CDR2 (germline): SGHRS, YFSETQ. This CDR3 reads CASSLGLRLRLPEQETQYF. As DNA, the CDR3 is TGCGCCAGCAGCTTGGGATTACGCCTCCGATTACCGGAGCAAGAGACCCAGTACTTC.

This clone was seen just once. The chain has TRBV5-1 and TRBJ2-1, with 7 bases lining up with TRBD2. The V gene end was trimmed by 4 bases and the J gene end by 3 bases; junction bases not matched to a gene: 7. CDR1 is SGHRS, CDR2 YFSETQ, per germline. The CDR3 consists of 15 residues. The CDR3 spells CASSQTAGVYNEQFF. CDR3 bases: TGCGCCAGCAGCCAAACTGCGGGGGTCTACAATGAGCAGTTCTTC.

The chain couples TRBV7-8 to TRBJ1-3; D gene uncertain. The germline CDR1 and CDR2 sequences are SGHVS and FQNEAQ. The CDR3 extends over 16 amino acids. Trimming shortened V by 1 base and J by 4 bases, and 14 bases separated the two germline ends. The CDR3 is CASSLDQALAGNTIYF. The CDR3 coding sequence is TGTGCCAGCAGCTTAGATCAGGCCTTAGCGGGAAACACCATATATTTT.

V and J are TRBV7-2 and TRBJ2-1; no firm D call. This CDR3 comprises 12 residues. Germline V gene sequence: CDR1 SGHTA, CDR2 FQGNSA. V was cut by 3 bases and J by 8 bases, with 8 bases left in between. The CDR3 sequence is CASSFASHEQFF. The CDR3 DNA follows: TGTGCCAGCAGCTTTGCGTCCCATGAGCAGTTCTTC.

V is TRBV5-1 and J is TRBJ2-3; 8 bases align to TRBD2. The CDR3 is 13 amino acids. V gave up 5 bases and J gave up 6 bases; unmatched junction bases: 5. The germline CDR1 and CDR2 sequences are SGHRS and YFSETQ. The DNA for the CDR3 is TGCGCCAGCAGTCCGAGCGGGAGTGATACGCAGTATTTT. This sequence encodes CASSPSGSDTQYF.